The clone carrying this TCR beta chain occurred once. The PCR had 60 Vbeta and 13 Jbeta primers. Measured with immunoSEQ multiplex PCR; TCRdb has only the in-frame clones, and not every one. The data hold some 150,000 clones, with 65% to 80% observed a single time. The data were obtained in a study of cytomegalovirus exposure and HLA in healthy donors. The V segment lost 0 bases and the J segment 4 bases; nucleotides outside the gene matches: 3. Per germline, CDR1 SGHRS and CDR2 YFSETQ. The length of the CDR3 is 14 residues. Sequencing was carried out using PBMCs. The chain links TRBV5-1 to TRBJ2-5; 7 bases align to TRBD2. This TCR derives from a woman aged 40 to 49 in good health and CMV-seronegative. The CDR3 region has the DNA TGCGCCAGCAGCTTGGTGTGGGGGGGAGAGACCCAGTACTTC. This codes for CASSLVWGGETQYF.